One T cell receptor (beta chain) is described in this entry. The CDR3 has 15 amino acids. Germline V gives CDR1 LGHNA, CDR2 YSLEER. V lost 1 base to trimming and J lost 9 bases, with 17 bases between them. Naive CD45RA+ and memory CD45RA-negative subsets were split from CD4+ cells. This entry belongs to a study of shared clonotypes between healthy human individuals. For the study at large: Donor ages ranged 18 to 49 years: two women, a few men.

Produced via immunoSEQ multiplex PCR; TCRdb's table is partial and in-frame only. The repertoire holds around 1,100,000 clones, with roughly 80% as singletons. The chain uses TRBV4-3 and TRBJ2-3; D might be TRBD2 (5 bases). Sequencing used memory CD4+ T cells from PBMCs. Regarding subset: CD45RA-negative fraction. This receptor was obtained from a man aged 18 to 29 in good health. Some clones in this sample may be carry-over from other donors' samples. The CDR3 loop is CASSQGIEGGVTQYF. CDR3 DNA sequence: TGCGCCAGCAGCCAAGGGATAGAGGGTGGAGTGACGCAGTATTTT.